One and the same sample provided the 32 T cell receptor beta chains below, sequenced in a study of long-term antiretroviral therapy in people with HIV. The authors ran the immunoSEQ assay, v3.0, at survey level. Libraries were prepared by immunoSEQ multiplex PCR; TCRdb keeps only in-frame clonotypes and omits some of them. This sample has some 45,000 clones, with 86% found just once. This sample comprised unsorted PBMCs, obtained 0.1 years before starting antiretroviral therapy. The receptors were sampled from a woman aged 45-65 years with HIV.

The chain links TRBV7-6 to TRBJ1-3; D gene ambiguous. Germline CDR1 and CDR2: SGHVS and FNYEAQ. The CDR3 consists of 18 residues. The V gene lost 1 base and the J gene lost 0 bases, with 16 bases spanning the gap. As DNA, the CDR3 is TGTGCCAGCAGCTTAGTGACCCCTCAAAGGAGCTCTGGAAACACCATATATTTT. This codes for CASSLVTPQRSSGNTIYF.

The rearrangement links TRBV6-5 to TRBJ1-2, with a tentative D call TRBD1 (5 bases). Trimming stripped 5 bases from V and 7 bases from J, with 17 bases between. This CDR3 spans 14 amino acids. Per germline, CDR1 MNHEY and CDR2 SVGAGI. This CDR3 is CASSRSGGETGYTF. For the CDR3, the DNA is TGTGCCAGCAGTCGGTCGGGGGGGGAGACTGGCTACACCTTC.

This sequence joins TRBV7-8 and TRBJ2-2; D is unresolved. The CDR3 totals 14 residues. Germline loops: CDR1 SGHVS, CDR2 FQNEAQ. Trimming removed 0 bases at V and 4 bases at J, with 6 bases between. The chain's CDR3 is CASSLARSTGELFF. For the CDR3, the DNA is TGTGCCAGCAGCTTAGCTAGGTCCACCGGGGAGCTGTTTTTT. Full variable domain (remainder filled in from reference TRBV7-8 and TRBJ2-2): GAGVSQSPRYKVAKRGQDVALRCDPISGHVSLFWYQQALGQGPEFLTYFQNEAQLDKSGLPSDRFFAERPEGSVSTLKIQRTQQEDSAVYLCASSLARSTGELFFGEGSRLTVL.

V usage is TRBV6-1 and J usage is TRBJ2-7, with unresolved D. V shed 3 bases and J shed 2 bases, with 14 bases lying between them. Germline V CDR1 and CDR2: MNHNS, SASEGT. This CDR3 contains 15 residues. The CDR3 bases are TGTGCCAGCAGTGAGGGGTCGGTCCAGACCTACGAGCAGTACTTC. This gives the protein CASSEGSVQTYEQYF.

This rearrangement joins TRBV9 to TRBJ2-3; no clear D gene. Per germline, CDR1 SGDLS and CDR2 YYNGEE. This CDR3 has 15 residues. Trimming left V 0 bases short and J 0 bases short, with 8 bases between. CDR3 region: CASSVVVGSTDTQYF. The CDR3 coding sequence is TGTGCCAGCAGCGTAGTAGTGGGTAGCACAGATACGCAGTATTTT.

The chain links TRBV4-2 to TRBJ2-2; the match to TRBD1 covers 7 bases. The V and J ends lost 0 bases and 6 bases, in that order; junction bases with no gene match: 4. Germline values: CDR1 LGHNA, CDR2 YNFKEQ. This CDR3 contains 15 residues. For the CDR3, the DNA is TGTGCCAGCAGCCAAGATGGGCAGGGGGCCGGGGAGCTGTTTTTT. As protein: CASSQDGQGAGELFF.

The chain employs TRBV2 and TRBJ1-5, with 11 bases matching TRBD1. This CDR3 has 16 residues. The ends lost 6 bases at V and 4 bases at J; junction bases unmatched: 8. Germline-derived CDR1 and CDR2 are SNHLY and FYNNEI. The CDR3 DNA follows: TGTGCCAGCAGAACCGGGACAGGGGGTATTAATCAGCCCCAGCATTTT. It yields the protein CASRTGTGGINQPQHF.

The chain links TRBV19 to TRBJ2-7; D tentatively reads TRBD1 or TRBD2 (5 bases each). V was clipped by 3 bases and J by 2 bases, with 11 bases between them. From germline, CDR1 is LNHDA and CDR2 SQIVND (reference sequence). CDR3 length: 14 amino acids. The CDR3 DNA is TGTGCCAGTAGTATCAGGGACGGTACCTACGAGCAGTACTTC. Amino acid sequence: CASSIRDGTYEQYF.

The chain couples TRBV30 to TRBJ2-1; D might be TRBD1 or TRBD2, each matching 6 bases. With 0 bases removed from V and 5 bases from J, the gap between germline ends came to 14 bases. Germline V gives CDR1 GTSNPN, CDR2 SVGIG (reference sequence). The CDR3 is 15 residues long. CDR3 coding DNA: TGTGCCTGGAGTGTAGGGCAGGGGAGGAACAATGAGCAGTTCTTC. Translation: CAWSVGQGRNNEQFF.

This chain connects TRBV10-3 to TRBJ2-7; D might be TRBD1 (5 bases). V was trimmed by 3 bases and J by 1 base, leaving 13 bases between them. CDR1 is ENHRY and CDR2 is SYGVKD in the germline V gene. The CDR3 has 15 amino acids. The CDR3 spells CAISDSTESSYEQYF. CDR3 DNA: TGTGCCATCAGTGATTCGACAGAGTCATCCTACGAGCAGTACTTC.

The J gene is TRBJ2-5, the V gene TRBV15; perhaps D is TRBD1 or TRBD2 (5 bases each). The CDR3 consists of 14 residues. V lost 0 bases and J lost 2, with 7 bases in between. Germline CDR1 is LNHNV and CDR2 is YYDKDF (reference sequence). The CDR3, as DNA: TGTGCCACCAGCAGAGATGGGGGTCAAGAGACCCAGTACTTC. As protein: CATSRDGGQETQYF.

This clone was detected only once. The rearrangement links TRBV30 to TRBJ1-2; unclear D gene. In germline, CDR1 is GTSNPN, CDR2 SVGIG (reference sequence). The CDR3 is made up of 13 amino acids. Deletions cut 0 bases from V and 2 bases from J, with 7 bases between. Written as DNA, the CDR3 is TGTGCCTGGAGTGTTGGGGAAAACTATGGCTACACCTTC. Its translation is CAWSVGENYGYTF.

The table lists this clone with a count of one. The DNA for the CDR3 is TGTGCCAGCAGGCTTTCGGCCTACAATGAGCAGTTCTTC. Encoded protein: CASRLSAYNEQFF. The chain links TRBV27 to TRBJ2-1; D remains ambiguous. CDR3 length equals 13 residues. Deletions cut 6 bases from V and 2 bases from J, with 8 bases between. Per the germline V gene, CDR1 is MNHEY and CDR2 is SMNVEV (reference sequence).

This clone was seen a few times. CDR3 protein: CASSLALGANNEQFF. For the CDR3, the DNA is TGTGCCAGCAGCTTAGCGTTAGGGGCCAACAATGAGCAGTTCTTC. This chain links TRBV11-1 with TRBJ2-1, with D possibly matching TRBD1 (5 bases). This CDR3 is built from 15 residues. Germline V lookup: CDR1 SGHAT, CDR2 FQDESV (reference sequence). V was clipped by 0 bases and J by 5 bases, with 11 bases between them.

CDR3 loop: CACTNIDPTGLYNEQFF. In nucleotides, the CDR3 is TGTGCCTGCACAAATATAGACCCGACAGGGCTTTACAATGAGCAGTTCTTC. The chain is built from TRBV30 and TRBJ2-1; 7 bases fit TRBD1. Germline trimming cut 6 bases from V and 4 bases from J; bases unmatched to any gene: 18. Germline V lookup: CDR1 GTSNPN, CDR2 SVGIG (reference sequence). This CDR3 has 17 residues.

The gene calls are TRBV6-1 and TRBJ2-6; D uncertain. V was cut by 8 bases and J by 0 bases, with 5 bases left in between. The germline V gene has CDR1 MNHNS and CDR2 SASEGT. CDR3 size: 13 residues. The CDR3 sequence is CASSISGANVLTF. The CDR3 nucleotides are TGTGCCAGCTCCATCTCTGGGGCCAACGTCCTGACTTTC.

The rearrangement joins TRBV29-1 to TRBJ2-3; tentatively, D is TRBD2 (5 bases). Trimming cost V 5 bases and J 4 bases, with 13 bases left between them. The CDR3 spans 13 residues. The germline V gene has CDR1 SQVTM and CDR2 ANQGSEA. The CDR3 DNA is TGCAGCGTTTCTAGCATCGTCCCAGATACGCAGTATTTT. Translated, it gives CSVSSIVPDTQYF.

V usage is TRBV5-1 and J usage is TRBJ1-4; 8 bases map to TRBD1. In germline, CDR1 is SGHRS, CDR2 YFSETQ. Trimming cost V 0 bases and J 5 bases; bases outside gene matches: 0. This CDR3 has 14 amino acids. CDR3 protein: CASSLGTGNEKLFF. The DNA for the CDR3 is TGCGCCAGCAGCTTGGGGACAGGGAATGAAAAACTGTTTTTT.

V usage is TRBV25-1 and J usage is TRBJ1-2; a weak D match, TRBD1 (5 bases). From germline, CDR1 is MGHDK and CDR2 SYGVNS. The V end was cut by 4 bases, the J end by 7 bases, with 7 bases between. CDR3 length: 11 residues. CDR3 sequence (DNA): TGTGCCAGCAGTGCGGGGGGTGGCTACACCTTC. Amino acids: CASSAGGGYTF.

The rearrangement uses TRBV19 and TRBJ1-4; unclear D gene. V was clipped by 4 bases and J by 3 bases, with 9 bases between them. The germline V gene has CDR1 LNHDA and CDR2 SQIVND (reference sequence). The CDR3 extends over 14 amino acids. The CDR3 loop reads CASSTRSSNEKLFF. CDR3 sequence (DNA): TGTGCCAGTAGTACACGGTCGTCTAATGAAAAACTGTTTTTT.

The chain is built from TRBV10-3 and TRBJ1-2; 8 bases are a match to TRBD1. Germline CDR1 reads ENHRY; CDR2 reads SYGVKD. With V trimmed by 7 bases and J by 8 bases, 6 bases remained unmatched. This CDR3 contains 12 residues. CDR3 DNA sequence: TGTGCCATCACCCCGACAGGGGACGGCTACACCTTC. Protein sequence: CAITPTGDGYTF.

The chain has TRBV5-4 and TRBJ1-2; a possible D gene is TRBD1 (6 bases). Germline values: CDR1 SGHNT, CDR2 YYREEE (reference sequence). Trimming removed 7 bases at V and 1 base at J, with 14 bases between. CDR3 length equals 14 residues. The CDR3, as DNA: TGTGCCAGCCGGAGGGGGGTCCTTAACTATGGCTACACCTTC. Translation gives CASRRGVLNYGYTF.

The rearrangement joins TRBV19 to TRBJ2-7, with D perhaps matching TRBD2 (5 bases). From germline, CDR1 is LNHDA and CDR2 SQIVND (reference sequence). Trimming cost V 3 bases and J 5 bases, with 11 bases left between them. The CDR3 sequence is 13 residues long. CDR3 coding DNA: TGTGCCAGTAGTATCCACCAGGAGGACGAGCAGTACTTC. This gives the protein CASSIHQEDEQYF.

This chain connects TRBV19 to TRBJ1-6; 12 bases match TRBD1. V shed 6 bases and J 8 bases; nucleotides not matched to a gene: 20. Germline lookup yields CDR1 LNHDA and CDR2 SQIVND (reference sequence). The CDR3 length is 20 residues. This CDR3 reads CASRNNRGQGARVGYSPLHF. The CDR3 DNA reads as TGTGCCAGTAGAAATAACCGGGGACAGGGGGCGCGGGTCGGTTATTCACCCCTCCACTTT.

The gene calls are TRBV5-1 and TRBJ1-3; TRBD1 matches 10 bases. The CDR3 spans 15 residues. V shed 5 bases, J shed 6 bases, and the junction held 8 bases outside the gene matches. Germline lookup yields CDR1 SGHRS and CDR2 YFSETQ. CDR3 region: CASSAGQGGSNTIYF. The CDR3 DNA follows: TGCGCCAGCAGTGCCGGACAGGGGGGCTCAAACACCATATATTTT.

The table lists this clone with a few counts. This chain joins TRBV7-2 and TRBJ2-7, with unresolved D. The V gene's germline CDR1 is SGHTA and CDR2 FQGNSA. The CDR3 length is 15 residues. Trimming left V 6 bases short and J 2 bases short, with 17 bases between. The CDR3 loop is CASRLDPLGAYEQYF. CDR3 sequence (DNA): TGTGCCAGCAGGCTTGACCCATTAGGTGCCTACGAGCAGTACTTC.

The chain couples TRBV5-6 to TRBJ2-1; 12 bases line up with TRBD1. CDR1 and CDR2 from the germline V gene are SGHDT and YYEEEE. V lost 4 bases and J lost 8; bases outside the gene matches: 7. The CDR3 length is 15 residues. Here the CDR3 DNA reads TGTGCCAGCAGCGTGCGGGACAGGGGGCCCTATGAGCAGTTCTTC. It translates to CASSVRDRGPYEQFF.

This rearrangement joins TRBV6-5 to TRBJ1-6; no clear D. CDR1 is MNHEY and CDR2 is SVGAGI in the germline V gene. The V end was cut by 8 bases, the J end by 0 bases, with 11 bases between. The CDR3 is made up of 15 amino acids. The CDR3 region has the DNA TGTGCCAGCGTGAATTTGCGCTCCTATAATTCACCCCTCCACTTT. It yields the protein CASVNLRSYNSPLHF.

This clone was observed a few times. The rearrangement links TRBV6-1 to TRBJ1-3; D gene ambiguous. Germline lookup yields CDR1 MNHNS and CDR2 SASEGT. The CDR3 is 15 amino acids. Trimming took 4 bases from V and 0 from J, leaving 10 bases between them. CDR3 in DNA: TGTGCCAGCAGTGTCGACACGAGCTCTGGAAACACCATATATTTT. Residues: CASSVDTSSGNTIYF.

In its sample, this clone was seen once. DNA of the CDR3: TGTGCCAGCAGCTTGATTTTCACAGATACGCAGTATTTT. It codes for CASSLIFTDTQYF. The chain carries TRBV5-5 and TRBJ2-3; D call uncertain. The CDR3 runs to 13 residues. V was shortened by 1 base and J by 2 bases, with 5 bases between the two germline ends. Germline V gives CDR1 SGHKS, CDR2 YYEKEE (reference sequence).

The chain links TRBV7-8 to TRBJ1-3; D is unresolved. The CDR3 totals 14 residues. V lost 1 base and J lost 5, with 9 bases in between. CDR1 is SGHVS, CDR2 FQNEAQ, per germline. In DNA form, the CDR3 reads TGTGCCAGCAGCTTAGATGGGCCCCGAAACACCATATATTTT. It is translated as CASSLDGPRNTIYF.

The J gene is TRBJ1-5, the V gene TRBV5-8; no reliable D call. The CDR3 extends over 14 amino acids. Germline assignment: CDR1 SGHTS and CDR2 YDEGEE. With 2 bases removed from V and 1 base from J, the gap between germline ends came to 7 bases. CDR3 nucleotides: TGTGCCAGCAGCTTCCAGGCCAGCAATCAGCCCCAGCATTTT. As protein: CASSFQASNQPQHF.